The sequence of this T cell receptor (beta chain) was determined in a study of T cells after yellow fever vaccination. Study-level points and caveats: Abundant clonotypes (contaminants from the bulk population) could be present in FACS-sorted repertoires.

The CDR3 is 14 residues long. The germline V gene encodes CDR1 SGHRS and CDR2 YFSETQ. V was pared by 4 bases and J by 3 bases, with 6 bases of the junction left unmatched. This clonotype has a handful of counts. The antigen is unknown. TCRdb called the 5' RACE reads again in MiXCR, with one record for every CDR3 protein. The data show 300,000 to 400,000 distinct CDR3 sequences, about an eighth seen once. The receptor was isolated from a man aged 18 to 29 who received the YFV17D yellow fever vaccine. The sequencing used CD4+ T cells sorted from PBMCs, collected 15 days after the yellow fever booster vaccination. The rearrangement joins TRBV5-1 to TRBJ2-5; 7 bases align to TRBD1. CDR3 sequence: CASSGPGGKETQYF. The CDR3 DNA is TGCGCCAGCAGCGGACCAGGGGGTAAAGAGACCCAGTACTTC.